The 10 T cell receptor beta chains listed next were all sequenced from one sample in a study of control samples from healthy donors and cancer patients. Only in-frame clones appear in the TCRdb table, and some are missing; sequencing was by immunoSEQ multiplex PCR. Of about 110,000 clones in the sample, around four fifths were seen once. The material sequenced was blood. The receptors derive from a man aged 18 to 29 in good health.

This clone was seen a few times. The V and J genes are TRBV10-3 and TRBJ2-1; 8 bases align to TRBD2. Germline CDR1 reads ENHRY; CDR2 reads SYGVKD. The junction had 4 bases not matched to a gene; V was cut back by 3 bases and J by 0 bases. This CDR3 comprises 16 residues. The CDR3 protein is CAISDSSGGSYNEQFF. The CDR3 DNA reads as TGTGCCATCAGTGATTCGAGCGGGGGCTCCTACAATGAGCAGTTCTTC.

This chain joins TRBV11-3 and TRBJ2-1; D uncertain. V was trimmed by 5 bases and J by 9 bases, leaving 11 bases between them. The CDR3 has 12 residues. Germline V lookup: CDR1 SGHNT, CDR2 YENEEA. The CDR3: CASSTHTSEQFF. The CDR3 DNA reads as TGTGCCAGCAGCACCCACACGAGTGAGCAGTTCTTC.

The chain links TRBV27 to TRBJ1-5, with 10 bases aligning to TRBD1. The germline gives CDR1 MNHEY, CDR2 SMNVEV (reference sequence). The V segment lost 6 bases and the J segment 6 bases; nucleotides outside the gene matches: 5. This CDR3 contains 14 residues. In nucleotides, the CDR3 is TGTGCCAGCAGGCGACAGGGGGCGGTTCAGCCCCAGCATTTT. Amino acids: CASRRQGAVQPQHF.

V usage is TRBV10-3 and J usage is TRBJ2-4; D could derive from TRBD1 or TRBD2 (5 bases each). V lost 2 bases and J lost 0, with 11 bases in between. Germline CDR1 is ENHRY and CDR2 is SYGVKD. CDR3 length: 16 residues. CDR3 protein: CAISETGALAKNIQYF. The CDR3 coding sequence is TGTGCCATCAGTGAGACCGGGGCTTTAGCCAAAAACATTCAGTACTTC.

The chain employs TRBV7-9 and TRBJ1-4; the D gene is possibly TRBD1 (5 bases). The CDR3 sequence is 16 residues long. CDR1 and CDR2 from the germline V gene are SEHNR and FQNEAQ (reference sequence). V was clipped by 0 bases and J by 7 bases, with 15 bases between them. CDR3 loop: CASSLAEWGLGEKLFF. Here the CDR3 DNA reads TGTGCCAGCAGCTTAGCCGAGTGGGGGTTAGGTGAAAAACTGTTTTTT. The full variable domain, completed using reference TRBV7-9 and TRBJ1-4, is DTGVSQNPRHKITKRGQNVTFRCDPISEHNRLYWYRQTLGQGPEFLTYFQNEAQLEKSRLLSDRFSAERPKGSFSTLEIQRTEQGDSAMYLCASSLAEWGLGEKLFFGSGTQLSVL.

The chain links TRBV11-2 to TRBJ2-2, with 9 nucleotides matching TRBD1. Germline loops: CDR1 SGHAT, CDR2 FQNNGV. Trimming took 5 bases from V and 7 from J; bases not matched to a gene: 14. The CDR3 contains 17 residues. The chain's CDR3 is CASSPRTRQGGNGELFF. The CDR3 bases are TGTGCCAGCAGCCCAAGAACGCGACAGGGGGGGAACGGGGAGCTGTTTTTT. Variable domain in full (rest from reference TRBV11-2 and TRBJ2-2): EAGVAQSPRYKIIEKRQSVAFWCNPISGHATLYWYQQILGQGPKLLIQFQNNGVVDDSQLPKDRFSAERLKGVDSTLKIQPAKLEDSAVYLCASSPRTRQGGNGELFFGEGSRLTVL.

V usage is TRBV7-6 and J usage is TRBJ2-5; no firm D call. CDR3 size: 15 residues. Germline CDR1 and CDR2: SGHVS and FNYEAQ. V lost 2 bases and J 1 base, leaving 11 bases between the germline ends. CDR3: CASSLTPPSQETQYF. The CDR3 DNA follows: TGTGCCAGCAGCTTAACCCCCCCCAGCCAAGAGACCCAGTACTTC.

The CDR3 is CASSYIARRLKETQYF. The DNA of the CDR3 is TGTGCCAGCAGTTACATAGCCCGACGGTTAAAAGAGACCCAGTACTTC. The gene calls are TRBV6-2 or TRBV6-3 and TRBJ2-5; D unclear. The CDR3 has 16 amino acids. Germline V CDR1 and CDR2: MNHEY, SVGEGT. Trimming took 2 bases from V and 3 from J, leaving 16 bases between them.

To note about this clone: The sample contains more than one DNA sequence encoding this CDR3. This rearrangement joins TRBV11-2 to TRBJ1-1; maybe TRBD1 (6 bases). This CDR3 has 15 residues. The germline CDR1 and CDR2 sequences are SGHAT and FQNNGV. V was shortened by 5 bases and J by 4 bases, with 17 bases between the two germline ends. This CDR3 reads CASSPEGGGGTEAFF. The DNA for the CDR3 is TGTGCCAGCAGCCCCGAGGGGGGAGGGGGCACTGAAGCTTTCTTT.

The rearrangement uses TRBV3-1 (or the pseudogene TRBV3-2) and TRBJ2-7; no clear D gene. Germline CDR1 is LGHDT and CDR2 is YNNKEL (reference sequence). The ends were cut back, 0 bases at V and 6 bases at J, with 12 bases in the middle. This CDR3 region has 14 residues. CDR3 region: CASSQDVGFGEQYF. The CDR3 bases are TGTGCCAGCAGCCAAGATGTAGGGTTCGGCGAGCAGTACTTC.